The clone carrying this T cell receptor (beta chain) was seen once. The antigen remains unidentified. These data come from a study of T-cell memory formation after mild COVID-19. Study findings and constraints: Of the contracting clones, CD4+ ones lay mainly in CM and EM, and CD8+ ones in EMRA.

TCRdb recomputed calls from the 5' RACE reads with MiXCR, one row per CDR3 protein. Of 580,000 or so distinct CDR3 sequences listed, 17% were seen once; the top ten hold about 8.6%. Unmatched junction bases numbered 5, after V lost 0 bases and J lost 4 bases. This CDR3 is 15 amino acids long. Looked up from germline, CDR1 is SGHRS and CDR2 is YFSETQ. The origin of this receptor is an adult woman who had mild COVID-19 (a few samples of this study predate the infection). Cell type and time point are not known. Sequences were obtained from PBMCs or a T cell subset sorted from them (not recorded which). The gene calls are TRBV5-1 and TRBJ1-1; 8 nucleotides agree with TRBD1. The CDR3 nucleotides are TGCGCCAGCAGCTTGGACGGACAGGGTTTCACTGAAGCTTTCTTT. The encoded protein is CASSLDGQGFTEAFF.